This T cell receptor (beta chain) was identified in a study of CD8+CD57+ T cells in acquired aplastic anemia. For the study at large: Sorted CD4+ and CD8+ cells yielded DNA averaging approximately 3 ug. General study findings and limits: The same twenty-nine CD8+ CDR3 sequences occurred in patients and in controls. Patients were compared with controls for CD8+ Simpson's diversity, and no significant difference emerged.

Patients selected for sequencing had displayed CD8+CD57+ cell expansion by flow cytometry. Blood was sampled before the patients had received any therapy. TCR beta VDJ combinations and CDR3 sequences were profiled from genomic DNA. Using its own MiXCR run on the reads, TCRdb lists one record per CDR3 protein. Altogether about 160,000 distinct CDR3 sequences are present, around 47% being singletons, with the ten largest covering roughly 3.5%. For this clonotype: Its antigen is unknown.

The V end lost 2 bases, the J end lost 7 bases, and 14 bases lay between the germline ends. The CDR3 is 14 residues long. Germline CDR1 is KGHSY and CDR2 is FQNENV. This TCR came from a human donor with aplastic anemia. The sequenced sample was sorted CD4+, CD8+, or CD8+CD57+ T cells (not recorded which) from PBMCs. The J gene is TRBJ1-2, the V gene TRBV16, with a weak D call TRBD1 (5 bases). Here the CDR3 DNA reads TGTGCCAGCAGCCAAGACGTACAGGTATTTGGCTACACCTTC. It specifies CASSQDVQVFGYTF.